This TCR beta chain was documented in a study of blood T cell repertoires in COVID-19. Across the study: The samples span acute and convalescent COVID-19 from the United States, Italy and Spain.

Shortly before study entry, within 2 weeks, exposed participants had met a COVID-19 case. The repertoire was sequenced with immunoSEQ multiplex PCR; TCRdb's copy has only in-frame clones and lacks some. The repertoire holds a few hundred thousand clones, with 88% as singletons. What was sequenced was PBMCs or T cells enriched from blood (not recorded which). This TCR derives from a woman between 25 and 40 years old who had been exposed to COVID-19.

DNA of the CDR3: TGTGCCAGCAGCAACGGTGATGAGCAGTTCTTC. The encoded protein is CASSNGDEQFF. The V call is TRBV7-3, the J call TRBJ2-1; D is undetermined. Germline V CDR1 and CDR2: SGHTA, FQGTGA. The CDR3 runs to 11 residues. The ends were cut back, 5 bases at V and 8 bases at J, with 7 bases in the middle.